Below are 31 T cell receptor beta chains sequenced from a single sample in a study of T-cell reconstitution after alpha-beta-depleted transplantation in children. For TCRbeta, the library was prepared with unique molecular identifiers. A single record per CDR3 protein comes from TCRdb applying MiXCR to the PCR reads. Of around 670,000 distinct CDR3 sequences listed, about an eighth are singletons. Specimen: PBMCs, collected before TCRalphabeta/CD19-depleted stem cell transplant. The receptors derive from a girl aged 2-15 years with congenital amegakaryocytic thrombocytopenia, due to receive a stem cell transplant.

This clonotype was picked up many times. CDR3 DNA sequence: TGCAGCGTTGCAAGGGTTGACACTTCTAGGGGCTACACCTTC. Amino acids: CSVARVDTSRGYTF. This sequence joins TRBV29-1 and TRBJ1-2; D gene ambiguous. The V gene's germline CDR1 is SQVTM and CDR2 ANQGSEA. This CDR3 spans 14 amino acids. V was shortened by 4 bases and J by 8 bases, with 20 bases between the two germline ends.

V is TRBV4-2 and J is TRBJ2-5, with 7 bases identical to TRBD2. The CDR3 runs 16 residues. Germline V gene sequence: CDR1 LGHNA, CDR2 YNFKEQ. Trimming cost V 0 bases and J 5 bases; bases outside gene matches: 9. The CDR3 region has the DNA TGTGCCAGCAGCCAAGATCGGGCGGGAGCTCCGGAGACCCAGTACTTC. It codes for CASSQDRAGAPETQYF.

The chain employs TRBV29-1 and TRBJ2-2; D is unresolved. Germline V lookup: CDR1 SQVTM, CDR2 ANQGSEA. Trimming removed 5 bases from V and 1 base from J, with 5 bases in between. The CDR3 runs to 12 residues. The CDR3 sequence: CSVYENTGELFF. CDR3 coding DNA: TGCAGCGTTTACGAGAACACCGGGGAGCTGTTTTTT.

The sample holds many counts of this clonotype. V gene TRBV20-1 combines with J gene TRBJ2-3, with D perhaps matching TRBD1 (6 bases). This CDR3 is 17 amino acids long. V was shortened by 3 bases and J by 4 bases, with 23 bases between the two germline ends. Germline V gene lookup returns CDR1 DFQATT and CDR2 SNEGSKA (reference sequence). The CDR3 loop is CSASPLLRDMGPDTQYF. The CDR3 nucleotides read TGCAGTGCTAGCCCCCTTTTACGGGACATGGGACCAGATACGCAGTATTTT.

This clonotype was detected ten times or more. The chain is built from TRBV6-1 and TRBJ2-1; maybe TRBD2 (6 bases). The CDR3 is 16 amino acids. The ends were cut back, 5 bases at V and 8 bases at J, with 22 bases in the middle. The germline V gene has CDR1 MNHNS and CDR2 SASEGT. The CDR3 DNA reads TGTGCCAGCAGTCCATTCCGATCGGGAGTCGGGGATGAGCAGTTCTTC. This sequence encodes CASSPFRSGVGDEQFF.

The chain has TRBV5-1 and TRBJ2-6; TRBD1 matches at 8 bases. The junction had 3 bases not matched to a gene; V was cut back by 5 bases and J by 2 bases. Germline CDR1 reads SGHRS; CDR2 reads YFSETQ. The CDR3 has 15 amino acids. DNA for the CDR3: TGCGCCAGCAGAAACAGGGGGACTGGGGCCAACGTCCTGACTTTC. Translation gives CASRNRGTGANVLTF. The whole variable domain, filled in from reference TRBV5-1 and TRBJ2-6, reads KAGVTQTPRYLIKTRGQQVTLSCSPISGHRSVSWYQQTPGQGLQFLFEYFSETQRNKGNFPGRFSGRQFSNSRSEMNVSTLELGDSALYLCASRNRGTGANVLTFGAGSRLTVL.

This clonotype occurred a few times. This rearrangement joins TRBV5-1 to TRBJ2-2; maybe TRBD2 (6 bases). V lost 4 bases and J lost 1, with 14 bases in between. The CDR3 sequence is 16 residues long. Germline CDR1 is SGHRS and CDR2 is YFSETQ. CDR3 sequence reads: CASSEAPAGNTGELFF. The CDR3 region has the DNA TGCGCCAGCAGCGAGGCCCCAGCGGGGAACACCGGGGAGCTGTTTTTT.

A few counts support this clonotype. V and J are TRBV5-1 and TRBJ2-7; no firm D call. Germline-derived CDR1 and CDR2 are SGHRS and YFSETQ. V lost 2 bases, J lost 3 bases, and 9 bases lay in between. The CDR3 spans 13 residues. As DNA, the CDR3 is TGCGCCAGCAGCTTTAGTACCGACTACGAGCAGTACTTC. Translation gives CASSFSTDYEQYF.

The CDR3 reads CASSLGLAGFLEGANEQFF. In nucleotides, the CDR3 is TGCGCCAGCAGCTTGGGACTAGCGGGATTTCTAGAGGGGGCAAATGAGCAGTTCTTC. The chain recombines TRBV5-1 with TRBJ2-1; 11 nucleotides match TRBD2. CDR3 length equals 19 residues. Germline V lookup: CDR1 SGHRS, CDR2 YFSETQ. V trimming: 0 bases; J trimming: 7 bases; junction bases outside the gene matches: 15. Filled out from reference TRBV5-1 and TRBJ2-1, the complete variable domain reads KAGVTQTPRYLIKTRGQQVTLSCSPISGHRSVSWYQQTPGQGLQFLFEYFSETQRNKGNFPGRFSGRQFSNSRSEMNVSTLELGDSALYLCASSLGLAGFLEGANEQFFGPGTRLTVL.

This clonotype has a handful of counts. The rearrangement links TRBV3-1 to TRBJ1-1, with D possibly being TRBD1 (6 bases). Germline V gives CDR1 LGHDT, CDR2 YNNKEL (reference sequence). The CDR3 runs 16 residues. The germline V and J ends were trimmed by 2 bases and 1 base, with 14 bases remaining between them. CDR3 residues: CASSQTLRGGNTEAFF. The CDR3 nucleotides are TGTGCCAGCAGCCAAACCTTAAGGGGGGGGAACACTGAAGCTTTCTTT.

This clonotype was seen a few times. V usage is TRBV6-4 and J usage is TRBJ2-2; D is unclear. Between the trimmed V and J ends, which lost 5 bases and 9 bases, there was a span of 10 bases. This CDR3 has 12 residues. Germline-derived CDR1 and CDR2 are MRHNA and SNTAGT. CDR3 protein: CASSCRHRELFF. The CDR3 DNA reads TGTGCCAGCAGTTGTAGGCACCGGGAGCTGTTTTTT.

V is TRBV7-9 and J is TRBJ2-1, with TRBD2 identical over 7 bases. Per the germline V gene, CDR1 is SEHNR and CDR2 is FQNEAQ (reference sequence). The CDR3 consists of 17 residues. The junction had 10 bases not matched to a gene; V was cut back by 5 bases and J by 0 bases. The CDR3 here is CASSPKTSKSSYNEQFF. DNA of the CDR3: TGTGCCAGCAGCCCAAAGACTAGCAAGAGCTCCTACAATGAGCAGTTCTTC.

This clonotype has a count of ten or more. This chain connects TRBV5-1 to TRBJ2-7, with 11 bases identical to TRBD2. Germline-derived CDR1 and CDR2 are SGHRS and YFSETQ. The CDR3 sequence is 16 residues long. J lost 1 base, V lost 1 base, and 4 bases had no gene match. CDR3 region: CASSLPGLAESYEQYF. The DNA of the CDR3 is TGCGCCAGCAGCTTGCCGGGACTAGCGGAATCCTACGAGCAGTACTTC.

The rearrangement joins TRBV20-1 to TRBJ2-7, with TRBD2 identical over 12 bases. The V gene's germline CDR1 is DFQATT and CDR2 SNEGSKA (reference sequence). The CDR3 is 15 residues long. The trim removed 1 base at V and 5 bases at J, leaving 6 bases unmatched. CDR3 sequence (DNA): TGCAGTGCTAGAGGACTAGCGGGAGAGTGGCACGAGCAGTACTTC. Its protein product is CSARGLAGEWHEQYF.

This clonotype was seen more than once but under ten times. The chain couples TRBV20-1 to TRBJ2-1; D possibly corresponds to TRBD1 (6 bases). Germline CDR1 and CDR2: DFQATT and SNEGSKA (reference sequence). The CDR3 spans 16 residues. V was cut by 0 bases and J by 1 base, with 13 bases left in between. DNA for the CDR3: TGCAGTGCTAGAGATCTAGGGGGAGAGTCCTACAATGAGCAGTTCTTC. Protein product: CSARDLGGESYNEQFF.

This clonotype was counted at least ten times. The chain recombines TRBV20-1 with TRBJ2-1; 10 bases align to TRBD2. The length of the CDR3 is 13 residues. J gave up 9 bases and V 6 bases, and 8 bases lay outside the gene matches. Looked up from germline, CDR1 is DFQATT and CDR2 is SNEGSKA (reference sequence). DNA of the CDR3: TGCAGTGCAGCGCTAGCGGGGGTAGGTGAGCAGTTCTTC. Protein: CSAALAGVGEQFF.

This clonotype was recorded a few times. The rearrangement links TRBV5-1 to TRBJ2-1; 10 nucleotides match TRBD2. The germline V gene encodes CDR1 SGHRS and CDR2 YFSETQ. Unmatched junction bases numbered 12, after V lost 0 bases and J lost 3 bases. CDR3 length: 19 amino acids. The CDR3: CASSLDPRLAGRGYNEQFF. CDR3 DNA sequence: TGCGCCAGCAGCTTGGACCCGAGACTAGCGGGCCGGGGCTACAATGAGCAGTTCTTC.

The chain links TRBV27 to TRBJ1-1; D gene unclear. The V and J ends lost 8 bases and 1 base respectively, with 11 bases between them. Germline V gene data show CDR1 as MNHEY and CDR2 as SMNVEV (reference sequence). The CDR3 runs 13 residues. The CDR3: CASGIGKNTEAFF. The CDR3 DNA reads TGTGCCAGCGGGATCGGCAAGAACACTGAAGCTTTCTTT.

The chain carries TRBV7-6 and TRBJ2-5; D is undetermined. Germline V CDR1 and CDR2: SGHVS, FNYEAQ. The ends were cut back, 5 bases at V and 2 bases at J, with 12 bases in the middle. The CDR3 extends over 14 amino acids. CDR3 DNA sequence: TGTGCCAGCAGCCGCGACGGGCGGCAAGAGACCCAGTACTTC. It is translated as CASSRDGRQETQYF.

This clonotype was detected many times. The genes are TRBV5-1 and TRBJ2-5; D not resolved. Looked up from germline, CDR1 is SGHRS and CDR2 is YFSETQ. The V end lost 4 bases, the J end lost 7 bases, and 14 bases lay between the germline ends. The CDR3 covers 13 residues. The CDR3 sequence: CASSPVQGGTQYF. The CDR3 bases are TGCGCCAGCAGCCCGGTTCAAGGTGGGACCCAGTACTTC.

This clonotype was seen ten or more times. CDR3 residues: CSALDSFGTEAFF. The CDR3 nucleotides read TGCAGTGCTCTGGACAGTTTTGGAACTGAAGCTTTCTTT. V is TRBV20-1 and J is TRBJ1-1; D is perhaps TRBD1 (6 bases). The CDR3 loop spans 13 amino acids. The germline V gene encodes CDR1 DFQATT and CDR2 SNEGSKA (reference sequence). The V end was cut by 5 bases, the J end by 5 bases, with 15 bases between.

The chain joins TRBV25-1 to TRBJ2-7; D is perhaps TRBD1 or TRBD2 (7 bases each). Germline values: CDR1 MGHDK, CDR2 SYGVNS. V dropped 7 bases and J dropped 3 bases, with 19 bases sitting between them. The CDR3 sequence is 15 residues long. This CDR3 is CASNHPGGGDYEQYF. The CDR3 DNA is TGTGCCAGCAATCATCCAGGGGGAGGGGACTACGAGCAGTACTTC.

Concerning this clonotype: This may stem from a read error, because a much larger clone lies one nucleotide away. The CDR3 is CASNTGEERLYEQYF. The CDR3 bases are TGTGCCAGCAATACCGGCGAGGAGAGACTCTACGAGCAGTACTTC. The chain employs TRBV12-3 or TRBV12-4 and TRBJ2-7; D not resolved. The CDR3 extends over 15 amino acids. Trimming pared 7 bases from V and 3 bases from J, leaving 19 bases between.

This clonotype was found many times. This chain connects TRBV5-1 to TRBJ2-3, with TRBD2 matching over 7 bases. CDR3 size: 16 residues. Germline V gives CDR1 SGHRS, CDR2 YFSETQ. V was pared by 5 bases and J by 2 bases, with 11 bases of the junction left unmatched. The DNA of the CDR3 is TGCGCCAGCAGTCAATCTCTAGCGGAGTCCACAGATACGCAGTATTTT. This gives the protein CASSQSLAESTDTQYF.

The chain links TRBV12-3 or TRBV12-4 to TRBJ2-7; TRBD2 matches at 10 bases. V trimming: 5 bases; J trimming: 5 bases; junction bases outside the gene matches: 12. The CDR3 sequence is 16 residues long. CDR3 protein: CASSPPSGRDYNEQYF. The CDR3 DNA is TGTGCCAGCAGTCCACCGAGCGGGAGGGACTACAACGAGCAGTACTTC.

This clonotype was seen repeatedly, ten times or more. CDR3 in DNA: TGTGCCAGCAGCTTAGCCCGCACTGAAGCTTTCTTT. Its translation: CASSLARTEAFF. The chain couples TRBV11-2 to TRBJ1-1; D gene uncertain. This CDR3 has 12 residues. Trimming removed 1 base at V and 4 bases at J, with 4 bases between. Germline-derived CDR1 and CDR2 are SGHAT and FQNNGV. Full variable domain (rest looked up from reference TRBV11-2 and TRBJ1-1): EAGVAQSPRYKIIEKRQSVAFWCNPISGHATLYWYQQILGQGPKLLIQFQNNGVVDDSQLPKDRFSAERLKGVDSTLKIQPAKLEDSAVYLCASSLARTEAFFGQGTRLTVV.

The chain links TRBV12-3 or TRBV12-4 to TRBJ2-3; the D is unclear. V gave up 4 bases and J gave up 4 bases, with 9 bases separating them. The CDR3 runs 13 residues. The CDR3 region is CASSWTSPDTQYF. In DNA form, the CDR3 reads TGTGCCAGCAGTTGGACCTCCCCAGATACGCAGTATTTT.

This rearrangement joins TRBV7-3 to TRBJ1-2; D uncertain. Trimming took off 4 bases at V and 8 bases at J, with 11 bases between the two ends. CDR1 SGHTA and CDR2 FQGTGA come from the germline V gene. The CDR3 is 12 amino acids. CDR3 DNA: TGTGCCAGCAGCTCACGCTGGAGAGGCTACACCTTC. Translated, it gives CASSSRWRGYTF. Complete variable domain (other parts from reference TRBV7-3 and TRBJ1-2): GAGVSQTPSNKVTEKGKYVELRCDPISGHTALYWYRQSLGQGPEFLIYFQGTGAADDSGLPNDRFFAVRPEGSVSTLKIQRTERGDSAVYLCASSSRWRGYTFGSGTRLTVV.

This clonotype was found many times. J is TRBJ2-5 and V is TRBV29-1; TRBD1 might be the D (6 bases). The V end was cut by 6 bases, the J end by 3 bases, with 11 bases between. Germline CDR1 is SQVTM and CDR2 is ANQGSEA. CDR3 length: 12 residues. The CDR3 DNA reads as TGCAGCGTGCCACAGGGAGAAGAGACCCAGTACTTC. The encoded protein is CSVPQGEETQYF.

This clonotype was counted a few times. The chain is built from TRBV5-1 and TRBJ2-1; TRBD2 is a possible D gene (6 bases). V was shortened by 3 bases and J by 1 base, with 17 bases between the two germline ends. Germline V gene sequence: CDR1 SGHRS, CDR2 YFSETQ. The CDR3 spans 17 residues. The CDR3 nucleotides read TGCGCCAGCAGCTCCGCAGAGCGGGTTTGGTCCTACAATGAGCAGTTCTTC. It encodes CASSSAERVWSYNEQFF.

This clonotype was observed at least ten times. Here the CDR3 DNA reads TGTGCCAGCAGCCAACCCGGGACAGTTGTCGGAAACACCATATATTTT. Amino acid sequence: CASSQPGTVVGNTIYF. The chain couples TRBV3-1 to TRBJ1-3; 7 bases agree with TRBD1. J gave up 4 bases and V 2 bases, and 8 bases lay outside the gene matches. The CDR3 is 16 residues long. The germline V gene encodes CDR1 LGHDT and CDR2 YNNKEL (reference sequence).